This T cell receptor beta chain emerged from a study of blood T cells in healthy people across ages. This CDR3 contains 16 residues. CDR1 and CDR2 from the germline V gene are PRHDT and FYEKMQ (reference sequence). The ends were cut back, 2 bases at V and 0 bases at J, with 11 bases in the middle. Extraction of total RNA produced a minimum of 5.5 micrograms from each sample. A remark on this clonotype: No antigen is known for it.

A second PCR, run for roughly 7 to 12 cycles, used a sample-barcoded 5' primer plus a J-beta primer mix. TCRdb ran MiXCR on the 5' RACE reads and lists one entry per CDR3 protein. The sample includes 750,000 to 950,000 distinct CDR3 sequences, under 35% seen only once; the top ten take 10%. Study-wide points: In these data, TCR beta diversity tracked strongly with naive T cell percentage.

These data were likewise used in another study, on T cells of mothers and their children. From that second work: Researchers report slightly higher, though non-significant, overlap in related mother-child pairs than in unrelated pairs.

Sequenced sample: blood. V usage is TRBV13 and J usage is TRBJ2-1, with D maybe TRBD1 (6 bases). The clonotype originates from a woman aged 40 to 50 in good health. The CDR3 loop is CASSLRTATSYNEQFF. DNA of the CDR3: TGTGCCAGCAGCTTAAGGACAGCGACCTCCTACAATGAGCAGTTCTTC.